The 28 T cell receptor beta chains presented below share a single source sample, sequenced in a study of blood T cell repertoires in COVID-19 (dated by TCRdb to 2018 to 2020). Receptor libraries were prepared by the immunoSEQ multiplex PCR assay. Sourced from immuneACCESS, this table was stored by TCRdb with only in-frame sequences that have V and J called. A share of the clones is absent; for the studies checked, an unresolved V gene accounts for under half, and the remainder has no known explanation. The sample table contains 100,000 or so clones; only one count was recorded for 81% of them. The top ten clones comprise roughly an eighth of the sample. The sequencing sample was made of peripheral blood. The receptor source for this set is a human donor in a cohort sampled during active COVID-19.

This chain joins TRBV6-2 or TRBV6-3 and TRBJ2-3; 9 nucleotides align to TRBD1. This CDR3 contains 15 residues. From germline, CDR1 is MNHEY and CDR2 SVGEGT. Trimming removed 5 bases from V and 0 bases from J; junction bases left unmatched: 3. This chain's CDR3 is CASSDRGYSTDTQYF. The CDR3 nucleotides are TGTGCCAGCAGTGACAGGGGGTATAGCACAGATACGCAGTATTTT.

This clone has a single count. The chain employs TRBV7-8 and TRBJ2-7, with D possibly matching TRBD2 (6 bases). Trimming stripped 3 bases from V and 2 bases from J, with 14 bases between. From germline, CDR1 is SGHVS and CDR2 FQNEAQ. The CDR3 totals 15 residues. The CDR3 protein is CASSFSQRAPYEQYF. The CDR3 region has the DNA TGTGCCAGCAGCTTTTCGCAGCGGGCCCCCTACGAGCAGTACTTC.

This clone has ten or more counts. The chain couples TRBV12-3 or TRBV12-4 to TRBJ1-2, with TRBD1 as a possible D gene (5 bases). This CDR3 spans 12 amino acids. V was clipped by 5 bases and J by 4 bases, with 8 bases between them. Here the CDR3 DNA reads TGTGCCAGCAGTCTGACAGTCTATGGCTACACCTTC. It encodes CASSLTVYGYTF.

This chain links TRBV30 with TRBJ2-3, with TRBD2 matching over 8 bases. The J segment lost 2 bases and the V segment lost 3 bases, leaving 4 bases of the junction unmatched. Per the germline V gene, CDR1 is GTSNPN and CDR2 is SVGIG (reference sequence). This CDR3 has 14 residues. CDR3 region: CAWRPGGATDTQYF. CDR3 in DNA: TGTGCCTGGAGGCCGGGGGGGGCCACAGATACGCAGTATTTT.

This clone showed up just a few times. The CDR3 bases are TGTGCCAGTAGTACTACCGGACACTATAATGAAAAACTGTTTTTT. It specifies CASSTTGHYNEKLFF. The genes are TRBV19 and TRBJ1-4; D perhaps matches TRBD1 (5 bases). Germline V gene data show CDR1 as LNHDA and CDR2 as SQIVND (reference sequence). V was pared by 4 bases and J by 4 bases, with 13 bases between. The length of the CDR3 is 15 residues.

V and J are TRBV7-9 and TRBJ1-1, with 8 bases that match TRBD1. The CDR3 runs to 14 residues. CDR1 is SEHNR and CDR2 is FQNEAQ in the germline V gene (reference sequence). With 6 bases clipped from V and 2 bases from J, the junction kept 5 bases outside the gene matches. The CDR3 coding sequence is TGTGCCAGCAGGAGACAGGGGTCCAACACTGAAGCTTTCTTT. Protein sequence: CASRRQGSNTEAFF.

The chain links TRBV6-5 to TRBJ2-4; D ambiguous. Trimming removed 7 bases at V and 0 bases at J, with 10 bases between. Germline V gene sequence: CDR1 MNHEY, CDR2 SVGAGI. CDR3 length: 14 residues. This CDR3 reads CASKEVPAKNIQYF. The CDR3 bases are TGTGCCAGCAAAGAGGTCCCAGCCAAAAACATTCAGTACTTC.

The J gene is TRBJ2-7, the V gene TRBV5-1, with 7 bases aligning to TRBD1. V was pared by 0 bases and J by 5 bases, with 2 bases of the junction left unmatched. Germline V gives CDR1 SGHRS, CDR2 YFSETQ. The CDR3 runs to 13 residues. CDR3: CASSLGQGNEQYF. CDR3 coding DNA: TGCGCCAGCAGCTTGGGACAGGGTAACGAGCAGTACTTC.

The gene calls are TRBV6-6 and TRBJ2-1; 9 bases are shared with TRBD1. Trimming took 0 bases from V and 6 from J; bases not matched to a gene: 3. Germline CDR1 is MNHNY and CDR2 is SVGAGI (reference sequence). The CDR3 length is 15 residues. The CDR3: CASSYSQGAGNEQFF. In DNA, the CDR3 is TGTGCCAGCAGTTACTCACAGGGGGCAGGCAATGAGCAGTTCTTC.

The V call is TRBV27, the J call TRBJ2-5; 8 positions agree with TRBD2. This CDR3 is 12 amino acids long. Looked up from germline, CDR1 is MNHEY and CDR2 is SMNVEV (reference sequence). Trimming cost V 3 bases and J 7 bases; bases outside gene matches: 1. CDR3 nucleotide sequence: TGTGCCAGCAGTTTCGCGGGGGGGACCCAGTACTTC. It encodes CASSFAGGTQYF.

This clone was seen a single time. The CDR3 sequence: CASSQGARGYNTEAFF. DNA for the CDR3: TGTGCCAGCAGCCAAGGGGCCAGGGGGTATAACACTGAAGCTTTCTTT. The V gene is TRBV7-3, the J gene TRBJ1-1; 7 bases align to TRBD1. Germline loops: CDR1 SGHTA, CDR2 FQGTGA. The CDR3 contains 16 residues. J was trimmed by 2 bases and V by 5 bases; bases with no gene match: 11.

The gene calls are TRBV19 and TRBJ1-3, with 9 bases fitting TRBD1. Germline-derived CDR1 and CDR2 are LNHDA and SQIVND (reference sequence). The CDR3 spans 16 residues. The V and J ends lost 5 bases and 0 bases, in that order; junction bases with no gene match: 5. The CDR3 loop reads CASSWGQGRSGNTIYF. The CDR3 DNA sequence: TGTGCCAGTAGTTGGGGACAGGGCCGCTCTGGAAACACCATATATTTT.

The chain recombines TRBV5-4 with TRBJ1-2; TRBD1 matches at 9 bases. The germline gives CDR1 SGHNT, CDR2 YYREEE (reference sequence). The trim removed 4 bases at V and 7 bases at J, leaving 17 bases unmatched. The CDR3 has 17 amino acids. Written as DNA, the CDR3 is TGTGCCAGCAGCCCCGAATCAGCAGGGACAGGGATGAGTGGCTACACCTTC. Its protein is CASSPESAGTGMSGYTF.

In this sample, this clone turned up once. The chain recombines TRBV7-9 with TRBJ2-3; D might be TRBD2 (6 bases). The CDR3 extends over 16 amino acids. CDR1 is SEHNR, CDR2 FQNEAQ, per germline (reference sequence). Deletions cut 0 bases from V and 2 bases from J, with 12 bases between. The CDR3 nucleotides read TGTGCCAGCAGCTTAGCTTCTGGACTACACACAGATACGCAGTATTTT. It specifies CASSLASGLHTDTQYF.

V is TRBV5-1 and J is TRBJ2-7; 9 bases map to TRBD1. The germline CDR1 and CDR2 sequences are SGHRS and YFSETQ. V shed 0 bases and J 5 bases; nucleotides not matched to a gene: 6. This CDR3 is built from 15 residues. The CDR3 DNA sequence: TGCGCCAGCAGCTTGGGGGACAGGGTTTCCCACGAGCAGTACTTC. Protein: CASSLGDRVSHEQYF.

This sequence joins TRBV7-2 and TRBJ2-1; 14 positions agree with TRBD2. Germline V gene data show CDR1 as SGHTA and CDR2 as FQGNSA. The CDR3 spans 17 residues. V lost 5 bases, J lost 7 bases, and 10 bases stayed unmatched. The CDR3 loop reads CASSRGPGTSGGNEQFF. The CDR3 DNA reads TGTGCCAGCAGCCGGGGGCCTGGGACTAGCGGGGGTAATGAGCAGTTCTTC.

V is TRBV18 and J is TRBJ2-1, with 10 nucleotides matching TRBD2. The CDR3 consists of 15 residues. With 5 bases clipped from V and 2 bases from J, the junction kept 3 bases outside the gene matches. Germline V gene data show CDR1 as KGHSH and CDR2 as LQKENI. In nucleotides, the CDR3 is TGTGCCAGCTCAATGAGCGGGGGGGCCTACAATGAGCAGTTCTTC. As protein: CASSMSGGAYNEQFF.

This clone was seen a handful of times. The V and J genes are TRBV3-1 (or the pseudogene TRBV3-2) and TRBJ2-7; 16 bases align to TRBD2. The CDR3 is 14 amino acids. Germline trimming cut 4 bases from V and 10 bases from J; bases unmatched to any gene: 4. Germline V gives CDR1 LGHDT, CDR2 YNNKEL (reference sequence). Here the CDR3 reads CASSLGTSGGGQYF. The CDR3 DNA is TGTGCCAGCAGCCTCGGGACTAGCGGGGGGGGTCAGTACTTC.

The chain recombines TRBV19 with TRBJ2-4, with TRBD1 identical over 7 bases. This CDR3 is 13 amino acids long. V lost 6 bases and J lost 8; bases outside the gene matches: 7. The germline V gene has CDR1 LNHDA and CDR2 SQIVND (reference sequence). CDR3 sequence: CASSPDRVYIQYF. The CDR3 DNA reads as TGTGCCAGTAGCCCTGACAGGGTCTACATTCAGTACTTC. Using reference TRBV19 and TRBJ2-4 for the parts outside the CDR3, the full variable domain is DGGITQSPKYLFRKEGQNVTLSCEQNLNHDAMYWYRQDPGQGLRLIYYSQIVNDFQKGDIAEGYSVSREKKESFPLTVTSAQKNPTAFYLCASSPDRVYIQYFGAGTRLSVL.

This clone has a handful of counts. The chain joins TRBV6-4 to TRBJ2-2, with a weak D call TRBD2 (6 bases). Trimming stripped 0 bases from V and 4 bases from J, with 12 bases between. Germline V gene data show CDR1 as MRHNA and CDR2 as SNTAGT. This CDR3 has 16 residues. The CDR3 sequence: CASSDSGLAATGELFF. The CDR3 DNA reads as TGTGCCAGCAGTGACTCGGGGTTAGCGGCCACCGGGGAGCTGTTTTTT.

This CDR3 reads CASSSRGRYYGYTF. The DNA for the CDR3 is TGCGCCAGCAGTTCCAGGGGGCGCTACTATGGCTACACCTTC. The genes are TRBV5-1 and TRBJ1-2; 8 bases are a match to TRBD1. The CDR3 contains 14 residues. The V and J ends lost 5 bases and 3 bases, in that order; junction bases with no gene match: 6. Germline V lookup: CDR1 SGHRS, CDR2 YFSETQ.

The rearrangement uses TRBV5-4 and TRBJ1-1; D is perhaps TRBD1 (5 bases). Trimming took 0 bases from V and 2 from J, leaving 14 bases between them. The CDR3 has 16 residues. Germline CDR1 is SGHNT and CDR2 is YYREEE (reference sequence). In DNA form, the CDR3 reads TGTGCCAGCAGCTTGGACCTCGGGGGTGGAAACACTGAAGCTTTCTTT. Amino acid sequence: CASSLDLGGGNTEAFF.

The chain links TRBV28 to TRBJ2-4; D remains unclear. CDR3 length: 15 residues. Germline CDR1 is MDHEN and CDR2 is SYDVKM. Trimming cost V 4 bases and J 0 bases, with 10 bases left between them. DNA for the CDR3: TGTGCCAGCAGTTGGTCAGGTGTAGCCAAAAACATTCAGTACTTC. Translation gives CASSWSGVAKNIQYF.

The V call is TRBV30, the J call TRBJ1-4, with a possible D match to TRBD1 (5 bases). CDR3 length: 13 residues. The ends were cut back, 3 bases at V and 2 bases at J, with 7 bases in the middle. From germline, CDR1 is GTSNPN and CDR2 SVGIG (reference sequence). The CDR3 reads CAWRAGTNEKLFF. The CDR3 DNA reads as TGTGCCTGGAGGGCAGGGACTAATGAAAAACTGTTTTTT.

DNA of the CDR3: TGCGCCAGCAGCCAAGATATTGGGACAGGGGAATACATTCAGTACTTC. Translated, it gives CASSQDIGTGEYIQYF. V is TRBV4-1 and J is TRBJ2-4; 10 bases match TRBD1. The CDR3 sequence is 16 residues long. V shed 0 bases and J 8 bases; nucleotides not matched to a gene: 7. CDR1 MGHRA and CDR2 YSYEKL come from the germline V gene.

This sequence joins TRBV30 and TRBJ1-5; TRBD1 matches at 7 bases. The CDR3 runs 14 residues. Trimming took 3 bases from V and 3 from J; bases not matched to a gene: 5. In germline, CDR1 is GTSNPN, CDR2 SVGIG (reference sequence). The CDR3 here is CAWRGTAFNQPQHF. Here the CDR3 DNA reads TGTGCCTGGAGAGGGACAGCCTTCAATCAGCCCCAGCATTTT.

The CDR3 loop reads CAWSVQGEAFF. CDR3 DNA: TGTGCCTGGAGTGTACAGGGTGAAGCTTTCTTT. The rearrangement joins TRBV30 to TRBJ1-1; tentatively, D is TRBD1 (6 bases). CDR3 length: 11 amino acids. Between the trimmed V and J ends, which lost 0 bases and 7 bases, there was a span of 6 bases. Germline-derived CDR1 and CDR2 are GTSNPN and SVGIG (reference sequence).

The CDR3: CASSQGQNLYGYTF. DNA of the CDR3: TGTGCCAGCAGCCAAGGACAGAACCTCTATGGCTACACCTTC. The rearrangement uses TRBV4-2 and TRBJ1-2; possible D gene TRBD1, 5 bases. V was trimmed by 1 base and J by 4 bases, leaving 10 bases between them. This CDR3 comprises 14 residues. CDR1 and CDR2 from the germline V gene are LGHNA and YNFKEQ.